Detailed here is one TCR beta chain. These data belong to a study of blood T cell repertoires in COVID-19. For the study at large: The United States, Italy and Spain provided the acute and convalescent COVID-19 samples. From T cells, B-cell-depleted T cells, or PBMCs came the material, which was cDNA or gDNA.

This CDR3 is built from 14 residues. The germline gives CDR1 LGHDT, CDR2 YNNKEL (reference sequence). The ends were cut back, 0 bases at V and 5 bases at J, with 10 bases in the middle. How the authors handled the data: Amplification of reference gene primers was used by the study to estimate nucleated cell counts. Profiled with immunoSEQ multiplex PCR; TCRdb holds only in-frame clones, not every one. V, J and clone size reflect that table, while D and trimming were determined from the DNA. The data hold about 200,000 clones, with about 83% observed a single time. The receptor comes from a man aged 55 to 69 who had recovered from COVID-19. The material sequenced was peripheral blood. The chain employs TRBV3-1 (or the pseudogene TRBV3-2) and TRBJ1-1; maybe TRBD1 (5 bases). As DNA, the CDR3 is TGTGCCAGCAGCCAAGATTGGGCAGGGACTGAAGCTTTCTTT. Encoded protein: CASSQDWAGTEAFF.